These 23 T cell receptor beta chains came from one sample sequenced in a study of identical twins. TCRdb re-called the 5' RACE reads with MiXCR, one entry per CDR3 protein. There are approximately 210,000 distinct CDR3 sequences in the sample; roughly 15% occur only once, and 35% to 50% lies in the top ten. These data are also associated with another study on T cells expressing NK-cell markers.

Sequencing used CD8+ T cells sorted from blood. These receptors all come from a woman aged 18-30 years in good health.

The V call is TRBV6-1, the J call TRBJ1-1, with no clear D. The CDR3 loop spans 12 amino acids. The ends were cut back, 6 bases at V and 1 base at J, with 6 bases in the middle. Germline CDR1 reads MNHNS; CDR2 reads SASEGT. The CDR3 is CASRRTNTEAFF. The CDR3 DNA follows: TGTGCCAGCAGGCGAACGAACACTGAAGCTTTCTTT.

This chain links TRBV20-1 with TRBJ2-1, with TRBD2 as a possible D gene (5 bases). The CDR3 has 16 residues. CDR1 and CDR2 from the germline V gene are DFQATT and SNEGSKA (reference sequence). V lost 0 bases and J lost 9, with 21 bases in between. CDR3 in amino acids: CSARDGEIRISGEQFF. The CDR3 nucleotides read TGCAGTGCTAGAGATGGTGAAATACGTATAAGCGGTGAGCAGTTCTTC.

Only a few counts were recorded for this clonotype. The CDR3, as DNA: TGTGCCAGTAGTATAGATTCCAGCGGGAGGACAATGTTGGAGCAGTTCTTC. It translates to CASSIDSSGRTMLEQFF. The chain joins TRBV19 to TRBJ2-1, with 9 bases fitting TRBD2. The V and J ends lost 0 bases and 10 bases, in that order; junction bases with no gene match: 13. In germline, CDR1 is LNHDA, CDR2 SQIVND (reference sequence). CDR3 length: 17 amino acids.

There are a few counts of this clonotype. Here the CDR3 DNA reads TGTGCCAGCACGTCCTGGTTACCCGGTCCCGAGCAGTACTTC. This sequence encodes CASTSWLPGPEQYF. The chain combines TRBV7-2 with TRBJ2-7; D call uncertain. CDR3 length equals 14 residues. From germline, CDR1 is SGHTA and CDR2 FQGNSA. V was shortened by 7 bases and J by 6 bases, with 19 bases between the two germline ends.

This clonotype was observed at least ten times. The V call is TRBV12-3 or TRBV12-4, the J call TRBJ2-7; no clear D gene. The V and J ends lost 6 bases and 0 bases respectively, with 3 bases between them. The CDR3 spans 11 residues. The CDR3, as DNA: TGTGCCAGCAGAGACTCCTACGAGCAGTACTTC. Translation gives CASRDSYEQYF.

This sequence joins TRBV27 and TRBJ1-2; perhaps TRBD1 as D (6 bases). Per germline, CDR1 MNHEY and CDR2 SMNVEV (reference sequence). The CDR3 totals 12 residues. V lost 10 bases, J lost 5 bases, and 14 bases lay in between. CDR3 loop: CATRTVRYGYTF. The CDR3 nucleotides are TGTGCCACCCGGACAGTCCGATATGGCTACACCTTC.

This clonotype is a singleton in its sample. The chain couples TRBV6-2 or TRBV6-3 to TRBJ2-1, with TRBD2 identical over 11 bases. The ends lost 5 bases at V and 4 bases at J; junction bases unmatched: 4. The CDR3 covers 15 residues. Germline V CDR1 and CDR2: MNHEY, SVGEGT. In DNA, the CDR3 is TGTGCCAGCAGTGGCGGGACTAGCGGATACAATGAGCAGTTCTTC. Its protein is CASSGGTSGYNEQFF.

The J gene is TRBJ2-7, the V gene TRBV27; 8 bases agree with TRBD2. Trimming removed 6 bases from V and 2 bases from J; junction bases left unmatched: 15. The CDR3 contains 17 residues. The V gene's germline CDR1 is MNHEY and CDR2 SMNVEV (reference sequence). The CDR3 protein is CASSWTGGPWGPYEQYF. The CDR3 DNA reads as TGTGCCAGCAGCTGGACGGGGGGGCCCTGGGGGCCCTACGAGCAGTACTTC.

The chain links TRBV20-1 to TRBJ2-1; TRBD2 might be the D (6 bases). Germline V gene sequence: CDR1 DFQATT, CDR2 SNEGSKA (reference sequence). The ends were cut back, 8 bases at V and 2 bases at J, with 19 bases in the middle. The CDR3 runs 15 residues. The CDR3 DNA follows: TGCAGTACACCTCCGGGGGTACGCGCCTACAATGAGCAGTTCTTC. It is translated as CSTPPGVRAYNEQFF.

The chain has TRBV7-9 and TRBJ1-2; D may be TRBD1 (6 bases). Trimming pared 2 bases from V and 7 bases from J, leaving 11 bases between. The germline V gene has CDR1 SEHNR and CDR2 FQNEAQ (reference sequence). The CDR3 runs 13 residues. The CDR3 region is CASSLQGIRGYTF. CDR3 bases: TGTGCCAGCAGCTTACAGGGGATTCGTGGCTACACCTTC.

This clonotype was observed a handful of times. In DNA form, the CDR3 reads TGTGCCAGCAGCCCGGATCCTAGTAGGGGAGCGGATCCCTCCTACGAGCAGTACTTC. Translation: CASSPDPSRGADPSYEQYF. V and J are TRBV5-6 and TRBJ2-7; D tentatively fits TRBD1 or TRBD2 (5 bases each). There are 19 residues in the CDR3. From germline, CDR1 is SGHDT and CDR2 YYEEEE. Deletions cut 4 bases from V and 0 bases from J, with 26 bases between.

The V gene is TRBV21-1, the J gene TRBJ1-1; no DNA check was done on the table's D call, TRBD1. TRBV21-1 is termed a pseudogene. CDR3 size: 15 residues. The CDR3 nucleotides are TGTGCCAGCAGCAAGGACAGGGATGATAACACTGAAGCTTTCTTT. Protein sequence: CASSKDRDDNTEAFF.

This chain uses TRBV12-3 or TRBV12-4 with TRBJ2-1; tentatively, D is TRBD2 (6 bases). Deletions cut 7 bases from V and 6 bases from J, with 13 bases between. CDR3 length: 13 amino acids. In nucleotides, the CDR3 is TGTGCCAGCAAATACGCGGGAAGCAATGAGCAGTTCTTC. As protein: CASKYAGSNEQFF.

V and J are TRBV10-2 and TRBJ2-7; possible D gene TRBD2, 7 bases. The CDR3 has 17 residues. Trimming took off 0 bases at V and 3 bases at J, with 18 bases between the two ends. Germline V CDR1 and CDR2: WSHSY, SAAADI. This CDR3 is CASSESAGRGDYYEQYF. The CDR3 region has the DNA TGCGCCAGCAGTGAGTCAGCGGGAAGGGGGGACTACTACGAGCAGTACTTC.

This chain connects TRBV9 to TRBJ2-2; maybe TRBD1 (5 bases). In germline, CDR1 is SGDLS, CDR2 YYNGEE. Trimming cost V 4 bases and J 6 bases, with 7 bases left between them. The CDR3 has 12 amino acids. In DNA, the CDR3 is TGTGCCAGCAGCCCAGGGCCCGGGGAGCTGTTTTTT. Translation: CASSPGPGELFF.

The table lists this clonotype with a few counts. The chain links TRBV7-9 to TRBJ1-2; the D is unclear. The CDR3 is made up of 11 amino acids. Trimming removed 5 bases from V and 8 bases from J, with 9 bases in between. CDR1 SEHNR and CDR2 FQNEAQ come from the germline V gene (reference sequence). This CDR3 reads CASSHNGGYTF. CDR3 coding DNA: TGTGCCAGCAGCCACAATGGGGGCTACACCTTC.

This clonotype showed up just a few times. This chain joins TRBV6-1 and TRBJ1-2; D ambiguous. Germline V gene sequence: CDR1 MNHNS, CDR2 SASEGT. The CDR3 spans 14 residues. V gave up 3 bases and J gave up 1 base, with 9 bases separating them. The CDR3 bases are TGTGCCAGCAGTGATCCCACGCGTAACTATGGCTACACCTTC. Translating gives CASSDPTRNYGYTF.

This clonotype was counted a few times. The chain links TRBV7-9 to TRBJ2-6; no reliable D call. CDR3 length: 14 residues. Trimming took off 3 bases at V and 4 bases at J, with 7 bases between the two ends. Germline lookup yields CDR1 SEHNR and CDR2 FQNEAQ (reference sequence). CDR3 amino acids: CASSFVSGANVLTF. DNA of the CDR3: TGTGCCAGCAGCTTCGTTTCAGGGGCCAACGTCCTGACTTTC.

This clonotype has a handful of counts. The V call is TRBV6-5, the J call TRBJ2-4; D might be TRBD1 (5 bases). V gave up 4 bases and J gave up 0 bases, with 19 bases separating them. CDR1 is MNHEY and CDR2 is SVGAGI in the germline V gene. The CDR3 spans 18 residues. The CDR3 reads CASSLRQHDDLAKNIQYF. In nucleotides, the CDR3 is TGTGCCAGCAGTTTAAGACAGCACGACGATCTAGCCAAAAACATTCAGTACTTC.

As regards this clonotype: With a much larger clone just one base away, this may be a read error. This sequence joins TRBV6-5 and TRBJ2-1, with D hard to call. V dropped 5 bases and J dropped 0 bases, with 5 bases sitting between them. The CDR3 is made up of 13 amino acids. CDR1 and CDR2 (germline): MNHEY, SVGAGI. DNA for the CDR3: TGTGCCAGCAGTCACAGCTCCTACAATGAGCAGTTCTTC. Amino acid sequence: CASSHSSYNEQFF.

This rearrangement joins TRBV27 to TRBJ2-5, with TRBD1 as a possible D gene (5 bases). The CDR3 spans 13 residues. The V gene's germline CDR1 is MNHEY and CDR2 SMNVEV (reference sequence). V dropped 3 bases and J dropped 2 bases, with 7 bases sitting between them. This chain's CDR3 is CASSFDSQETQYF. CDR3 nucleotide sequence: TGTGCCAGCAGTTTTGACAGTCAAGAGACCCAGTACTTC.

Worth noting for this clonotype: The junction departs from germline at one end; a sequencing error may be responsible. The V call is TRBV12-3 or TRBV12-4, the J call TRBJ2-3; D possibly corresponds to TRBD1 (6 bases). This CDR3 contains 15 residues. The CDR3 coding sequence is TGTGCCAGTATCAGGGGACCGGTTAGCATAGATACGCAGTATTTT. Translating gives CASIRGPVSIDTQYF.

This clonotype has only a few counts. CDR3 sequence: CSVDRTGGRGGEQFF. The CDR3 bases are TGCAGCGTCGACCGGACAGGGGGTCGGGGTGGTGAGCAGTTCTTC. The chain links TRBV29-1 to TRBJ2-1, with 10 nucleotides matching TRBD1. The V and J ends lost 6 bases and 9 bases, in that order; junction bases with no gene match: 14. The CDR3 runs 15 residues. Germline CDR1 SQVTM, CDR2 ANQGSEA.